This passage covers 14 T cell receptor beta chains from one sample sequenced in a study of cytomegalovirus exposure and HLA in healthy donors. The PCR had 60 Vbeta and 13 Jbeta primers. Some clones are missing from TCRdb's copy, which holds only in-frame ones; the method was immunoSEQ multiplex PCR. The sample gives roughly 100,000 clones, around 80% of which show up once; 5.6% is in the top ten. The sample was PBMCs. These receptors originate from a male donor in good health and CMV-seronegative.

The chain uses TRBV6-1 and TRBJ2-3; 12 bases line up with TRBD2. Germline CDR1 MNHNS, CDR2 SASEGT. The V segment lost 2 bases and the J segment 3 bases; nucleotides outside the gene matches: 3. This CDR3 is built from 16 residues. CDR3 DNA: TGTGCCAGCAGTGAACTAGCGGGAGGGTGGACAGATACGCAGTATTTT. It yields the protein CASSELAGGWTDTQYF.

The chain recombines TRBV4-2 with TRBJ1-4; D is undetermined. CDR1 is LGHNA and CDR2 is YNFKEQ in the germline V gene. CDR3 size: 16 residues. The V end was cut by 2 bases, the J end by 5 bases, with 15 bases between. The CDR3 spells CASSQPLGRGNEKLFF. CDR3 nucleotides: TGTGCCAGCAGCCAACCCCTGGGCCGGGGAAATGAAAAACTGTTTTTT.

The genes are TRBV11-3 and TRBJ2-4, with 7 bases lining up with TRBD1. The CDR3 has 14 amino acids. Germline trimming cut 5 bases from V and 8 bases from J; bases unmatched to any gene: 9. Germline lookup yields CDR1 SGHNT and CDR2 YENEEA. CDR3 sequence (DNA): TGTGCCAGCAGCCCGACAGGGCCTTCGGACATTCAGTACTTC. Encoded protein: CASSPTGPSDIQYF.

For the CDR3, the DNA is TGTGCCAGCAGCCCCAGTGAGGGCTATGGCTACACCTTC. The encoded protein is CASSPSEGYGYTF. The chain combines TRBV14 with TRBJ1-2; no firm D call. CDR1 and CDR2 (germline): SGHDN, FVKESK. The CDR3 sequence is 13 residues long. The V gene lost 4 bases and the J gene lost 4 bases, with 10 bases spanning the gap. The entire variable domain, with the rest obtained from reference TRBV14 and TRBJ1-2, is as follows: EAGVTQFPSHSVIEKGQTVTLRCDPISGHDNLYWYRRVMGKEIKFLLHFVKESKQDESGMPNNRFLAERTGGTYSTLKVQPAELEDSGVYFCASSPSEGYGYTFGSGTRLTVV.

The chain employs TRBV6-4 and TRBJ2-2; D remains ambiguous. The CDR3 totals 15 residues. Trimming took off 4 bases at V and 0 bases at J, with 9 bases between the two ends. The V gene's germline CDR1 is MRHNA and CDR2 SNTAGT. CDR3: CASSAESSNTGELFF. CDR3 sequence (DNA): TGTGCCAGCAGTGCGGAGAGCTCGAACACCGGGGAGCTGTTTTTT.

This chain uses TRBV14 with TRBJ2-1; weak D call: TRBD2 (6 bases). Trimming stripped 3 bases from V and 9 bases from J, with 18 bases between. The CDR3 has 15 residues. The germline gives CDR1 SGHDN, CDR2 FVKESK. The CDR3 spells CASSQGLRASGEQFF. The CDR3 coding sequence is TGTGCCAGCAGCCAGGGACTGCGGGCATCGGGTGAGCAGTTCTTC. Supplemented by reference TRBV14 and TRBJ2-1, the full variable domain reads EAGVTQFPSHSVIEKGQTVTLRCDPISGHDNLYWYRRVMGKEIKFLLHFVKESKQDESGMPNNRFLAERTGGTYSTLKVQPAELEDSGVYFCASSQGLRASGEQFFGPGTRLTVL.

The V gene is TRBV11-2, the J gene TRBJ2-5; no clear D. The length of the CDR3 is 15 residues. The V end lost 0 bases, the J end lost 0 bases, and 8 bases lay between the germline ends. Per the germline V gene, CDR1 is SGHAT and CDR2 is FQNNGV. The CDR3 region is CASSLDAEYQETQYF. CDR3 coding DNA: TGTGCCAGCAGCTTAGACGCAGAATACCAAGAGACCCAGTACTTC.

This clone has only one observation. The J gene is TRBJ2-3, the V gene TRBV28; TRBD2 matches 13 bases. Trimming at V came to 4 bases and at J to 6 bases, leaving 13 bases not matched to a gene. The germline gives CDR1 MDHEN, CDR2 SYDVKM. This CDR3 comprises 18 residues. CDR3 nucleotide sequence: TGTGCCAGCAGTTCACTAGCGGGAGGGCCGAGTGGGGGGGATACGCAGTATTTT. Translated: CASSSLAGGPSGGDTQYF. The full variable domain, completed using reference TRBV28 and TRBJ2-3, is DVKVTQSSRYLVKRTGEKVFLECVQDMDHENMFWYRQDPGLGLRLIYFSYDVKMKEKGDIPEGYSVSREKKERFSLILESASTNQTSMYLCASSSLAGGPSGGDTQYFGPGTRLTVL.

J is TRBJ2-7 and V is TRBV27; 8 bases line up with TRBD2. The CDR3 totals 13 residues. V was pared by 5 bases and J by 2 bases, with 2 bases of the junction left unmatched. Germline V gene lookup returns CDR1 MNHEY and CDR2 SMNVEV (reference sequence). In nucleotides, the CDR3 is TGTGCCAGCAGTCTGACTAGCGCCTACGAGCAGTACTTC. Translation gives CASSLTSAYEQYF.

The chain uses TRBV5-4 and TRBJ2-1; 7 positions match TRBD2. CDR3 length: 15 amino acids. With V trimmed by 0 bases and J by 0 bases, 0 bases remained unmatched. Looked up from germline, CDR1 is SGHNT and CDR2 is YYREEE (reference sequence). CDR3 sequence: CASSLGGGSYNEQFF. The CDR3 nucleotides read TGTGCCAGCAGCTTGGGGGGGGGCTCCTACAATGAGCAGTTCTTC.

The chain recombines TRBV5-1 with TRBJ2-3; 7 positions agree with TRBD1. Germline V CDR1 and CDR2: SGHRS, YFSETQ. This CDR3 contains 15 residues. With V trimmed by 1 base and J by 0 bases, 2 bases remained unmatched. The DNA for the CDR3 is TGCGCCAGCAGCTTGACAGGGGTCAGCACAGATACGCAGTATTTT. As protein: CASSLTGVSTDTQYF.

The CDR3 nucleotides are TGTGCCAGCAACGAAATTCCGGGACAGGGGATTCGCGAGCAGTACTTC. Its translation: CASNEIPGQGIREQYF. This chain links TRBV27 with TRBJ2-7, with 10 nucleotides matching TRBD1. The V and J ends lost 7 bases and 6 bases, in that order; junction bases with no gene match: 15. Germline-derived CDR1 and CDR2 are MNHEY and SMNVEV (reference sequence). The CDR3 loop spans 16 amino acids.

The CDR3 loop reads CASSIWTGGGEGTQYF. The CDR3 DNA sequence: TGTGCCAGTAGTATCTGGACAGGGGGTGGAGAGGGTACGCAGTATTTT. The V call is TRBV19, the J call TRBJ2-3; 10 positions agree with TRBD1. Germline CDR1 LNHDA, CDR2 SQIVND (reference sequence). Trimming took 3 bases from V and 8 from J; bases not matched to a gene: 11. This CDR3 is built from 16 residues.

The chain links TRBV28 to TRBJ2-2, with 9 nucleotides matching TRBD1. This CDR3 has 13 amino acids. With V trimmed by 6 bases and J by 6 bases, 2 bases remained unmatched. Looked up from germline, CDR1 is MDHEN and CDR2 is SYDVKM. The CDR3 sequence: CASRQGAPGELFF. The CDR3, as DNA: TGTGCCAGCAGACAGGGGGCCCCCGGGGAGCTGTTTTTT. The full variable domain, its missing parts supplied by reference TRBV28 and TRBJ2-2, is DVKVTQSSRYLVKRTGEKVFLECVQDMDHENMFWYRQDPGLGLRLIYFSYDVKMKEKGDIPEGYSVSREKKERFSLILESASTNQTSMYLCASRQGAPGELFFGEGSRLTVL.